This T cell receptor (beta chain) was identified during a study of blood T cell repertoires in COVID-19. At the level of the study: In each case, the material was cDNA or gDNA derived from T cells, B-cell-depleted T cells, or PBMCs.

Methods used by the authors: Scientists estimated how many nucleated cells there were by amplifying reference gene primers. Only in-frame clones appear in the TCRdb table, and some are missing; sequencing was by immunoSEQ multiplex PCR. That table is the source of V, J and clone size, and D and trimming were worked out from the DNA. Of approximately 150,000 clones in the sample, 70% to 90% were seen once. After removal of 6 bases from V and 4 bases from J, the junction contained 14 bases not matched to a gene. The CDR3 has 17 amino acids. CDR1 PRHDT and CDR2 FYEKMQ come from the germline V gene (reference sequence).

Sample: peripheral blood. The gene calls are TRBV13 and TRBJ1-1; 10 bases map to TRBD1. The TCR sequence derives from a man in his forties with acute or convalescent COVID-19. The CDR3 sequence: CASSYPKWRTGGTEAFF. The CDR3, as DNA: TGTGCCAGCAGTTACCCGAAGTGGAGGACAGGGGGCACTGAAGCTTTCTTT.